This TCR beta chain was found in a study of neoadjuvant anti-PD-1 for oral cavity cancer. The germline gives CDR1 SGHAT, CDR2 FQNNGV. The CDR3 has 16 amino acids. V lost 4 bases and J 5 bases, leaving 17 bases between the germline ends. Profiled with immunoSEQ multiplex PCR; TCRdb holds only in-frame clones, not every one. The sample has some 6,000 clones; almost 60% are singletons. This sequence originates from a person between 40 and 85 years old with oral cavity squamous cell carcinoma. The V call is TRBV11-2, the J call TRBJ2-2; TRBD1 might be the D (6 bases). Sequencing used tumor tissue, obtained before nivolumab (anti-PD-1) treatment. The CDR3 coding sequence is TGTGCCAGCAGCTCAGGGGCCGCGAGGCCTACCGGGGAGCTGTTTTTT. Translation gives CASSSGAARPTGELFF.